This TCR beta chain was recovered during a study of post-analysis software for immune sequencing data. Study-wide points: Elevated frequency relative to controls characterized roughly five TRBV segments in patients, TRBV5-6, TRBV5-1 and TRBV20-1 among them.

This clonotype came up many times. Its target is unknown. CDR3 length equals 14 residues. V lost 6 bases, J lost 0 bases, and 11 bases lay in between. Germline CDR1 and CDR2: MNHNY and SVGAGI (reference sequence). Each TCR beta cDNA library carried unique molecular identifiers. Via MiXCR, TCRdb re-called the PCR reads, giving one row per CDR3 protein. The top ten clones hold roughly 1.6% of a sample with 150,000 to 200,000 distinct CDR3 sequences, approximately 30% of them seen once. The receptor was isolated from a girl aged 10 to 17 with multiple sclerosis. Specimen: blood. The chain couples TRBV6-6 to TRBJ1-2; D might be TRBD1 (6 bases). In nucleotides, the CDR3 is TGTGCCAGCAGCACAGGGTCAACTAACTATGGCTACACCTTC. This encodes CASSTGSTNYGYTF.